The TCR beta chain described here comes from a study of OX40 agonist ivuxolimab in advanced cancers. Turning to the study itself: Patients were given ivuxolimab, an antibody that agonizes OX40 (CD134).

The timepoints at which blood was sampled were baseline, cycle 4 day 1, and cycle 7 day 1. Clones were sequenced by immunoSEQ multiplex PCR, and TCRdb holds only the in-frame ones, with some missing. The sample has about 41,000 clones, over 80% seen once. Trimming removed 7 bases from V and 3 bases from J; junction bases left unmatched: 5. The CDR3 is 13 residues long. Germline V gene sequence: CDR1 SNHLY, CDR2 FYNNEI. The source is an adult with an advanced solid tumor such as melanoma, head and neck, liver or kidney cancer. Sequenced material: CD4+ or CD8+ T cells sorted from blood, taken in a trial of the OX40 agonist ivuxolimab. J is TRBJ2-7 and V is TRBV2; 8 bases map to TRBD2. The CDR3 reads CASKTSVNYEQYF. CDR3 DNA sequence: TGTGCCAGCAAGACTAGCGTGAACTACGAGCAGTACTTC. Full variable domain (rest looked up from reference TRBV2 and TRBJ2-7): EPEVTQTPSHQVTQMGQEVILRCVPISNHLYFYWYRQILGQKVEFLVSFYNNEISEKSEIFDDQFSVERPDGSNFTLKIRSTKLEDSAMYFCASKTSVNYEQYFGPGTRLTVT.